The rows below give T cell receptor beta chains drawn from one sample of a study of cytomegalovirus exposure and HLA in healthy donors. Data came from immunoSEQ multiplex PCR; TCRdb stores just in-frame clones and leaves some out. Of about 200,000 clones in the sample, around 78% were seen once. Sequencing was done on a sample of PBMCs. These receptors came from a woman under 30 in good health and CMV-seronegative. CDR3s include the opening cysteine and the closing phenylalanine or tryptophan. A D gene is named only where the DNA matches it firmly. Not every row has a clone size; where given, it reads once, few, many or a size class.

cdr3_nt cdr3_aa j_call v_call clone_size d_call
TGTGCCAGCAGCGTAGGGGGGACTAGCCAGAGAGATACGCAGTATTTT CASSVGGTSQRDTQYF TRBJ2-3 TRBV9 - TRBD2
TGTGCCAGCAGCCTTACTAGCGGGATGATAGATACGCAGTATTTT CASSLTSGMIDTQYF TRBJ2-3 TRBV5-4 - TRBD2
TGTGCCAGCAGGGACAGGGGGAGCACCTACGAGCAGTACTTC CASRDRGSTYEQYF TRBJ2-7 TRBV2 - TRBD1
TGCGCCAGCAGCTTGTGGGTAACACAGGGCACTGAAGCTTTCTTT CASSLWVTQGTEAFF TRBJ1-1 TRBV5-1 - -
TGTGCCTGGAGTGTAGGAGCGGGGGCTTCACCCCTCCACTTT CAWSVGAGASPLHF TRBJ1-6 TRBV30 - -
TGTGCCAGCAGCCCGAGAGGCATGAACTATGGCTACACCTTC CASSPRGMNYGYTF TRBJ1-2 TRBV5-4 - -
TGTGCCAGCAGGAGGGGGGGAGGCTTCTCCTACGAGCAGTACTTC CASRRGGGFSYEQYF TRBJ2-7 TRBV9 - -
TGTGCCAGCACCCGGACAGGGGAAGTCTACGAGCAGTACTTC CASTRTGEVYEQYF TRBJ2-7 TRBV6-1 - TRBD1
TGTGCCAGCAGCTCCCCCTCCGCGGGAGTGGGAGGCGGGGAGCTGTTTTTT CASSSPSAGVGGGELFF TRBJ2-2 TRBV11-2 - TRBD2
TGTGCCAGCAGTGGAGAGGACAGGGGAGCGCGGCAGCCCCAGCATTTT CASSGEDRGARQPQHF TRBJ1-5 TRBV6-1 - TRBD1
TGCGCCAGCAGCTTGGAGCAGTACTCAGAGACCCAGTACTTC CASSLEQYSETQYF TRBJ2-5 TRBV5-1 - -
TGTGCCAGCAGCTCCCGGGGGATAGGGACTAGCGGGAGCTACAATGAGCAGTTCTTC CASSSRGIGTSGSYNEQFF TRBJ2-1 TRBV11-2 - TRBD2
TGTGCCAGTAGTGTAAGTCTGGGTGAGCAGTTCTTC CASSVSLGEQFF TRBJ2-1 TRBV19 once -
TGTGCCAGCAGTGACACCGTTGACAGACCTGGGTATGGCTACACCTTC CASSDTVDRPGYGYTF TRBJ1-2 TRBV6-1 few -
TGTGCCAGTAGTAACTCGGGACTAGCGGATACGCAGTATTTT CASSNSGLADTQYF TRBJ2-3 TRBV19 once TRBD2
TGTGCCAGCAGCTTGGAAGGGAGGGGGCGGCACTCACCCCTCCACTTT CASSLEGRGRHSPLHF TRBJ1-6 TRBV5-6 - TRBD1
TGTGCCTTGAACCGGGTCCTGAACACTGAAGCTTTCTTT CALNRVLNTEAFF TRBJ1-1 TRBV30 - -
TGTGCCAGCAGTCCTGCCGACGGGTTGGACGTCTTC CASSPADGLDVF TRBJ2-1 TRBV6-1 - -
TGTGCCAGCAGCTCGGGAGGGCCCCACTCCGGGGAGCTGTTTTTT CASSSGGPHSGELFF TRBJ2-2 TRBV5-6 once TRBD2
TGCGCCAGCAGCCTTGGGACATTGGGGAACATTCAGTACTTC CASSLGTLGNIQYF TRBJ2-4 TRBV4-1 few -
TGTGCCAGCAGCGGTGGAGGGGCCGAGCAGTACTTC CASSGGGAEQYF TRBJ2-7 TRBV7-6 few -
TGCGCCAGCTACCTACTAGTTGAGACCCAGTACTTC CASYLLVETQYF TRBJ2-5 TRBV5-1 - -
TGTGCCAGCAGTCAAATGGGTGCGGGCGGGGTAGATACGCAGTATTTT CASSQMGAGGVDTQYF TRBJ2-3 TRBV7-8 - -
TGTGCCAGCAGTGAACCTTTCAAAAACTATGGCTACACCTTC CASSEPFKNYGYTF TRBJ1-2 TRBV6-1 - -
TGTGCCAGCAGCCAGGCCGGACTTAATGCGAATGAGCAGTTCTTC CASSQAGLNANEQFF TRBJ2-1 TRBV4-2 - -
TGTGCCAGCAGCTTGTCTGCGGGAGGGCCCTACGAGCAGTACTTC CASSLSAGGPYEQYF TRBJ2-7 TRBV5-4 - TRBD2
TGTGCCAGCAGTCCCCGACTAGCGGGGGATCAAGAGACCCAGTACTTC CASSPRLAGDQETQYF TRBJ2-5 TRBV27 - TRBD2
TGTGCCAGCAGCCTGGGACAGGGAATTTGGGAGACCCAGTACTTC CASSLGQGIWETQYF TRBJ2-5 TRBV11-2 - TRBD1
TGTGCCAGCAGCGTAGGGCCCGCCGGGGAGCTGTTTTTT CASSVGPAGELFF TRBJ2-2 TRBV9 few -
TGTGCCAGCAGCGTAGTCGGAACTAACACCGGGGAGCTGTTTTTT CASSVVGTNTGELFF TRBJ2-2 TRBV9 - -
TGCGCCAGCAGCCAGGAAGAGCCGACGATCTCTGGAAACACCATATATTTT CASSQEEPTISGNTIYF TRBJ1-3 TRBV5-1 - -
TGCGCCAGCAGCTTGGTCCGGGGACAACTGAACACTGAAGCTTTCTTT CASSLVRGQLNTEAFF TRBJ1-1 TRBV5-1 - -
TGCGCCAGCAGCCCCCCCGGAGGGCGGATCGAGCAGTACTTT CASSPPGGRIEQYF TRBJ2-7 TRBV5-1 - -
TGTGCCAGCAGCTTACCGTCTAGCGGGCTGGGGGAGCTGTTTTTT CASSLPSSGLGELFF TRBJ2-2 TRBV7-9 - TRBD2
TGTGCCAGCAGTTCCGGGGGTCAGCCCCAGCATTTT CASSSGGQPQHF TRBJ1-5 TRBV28 - -
TGTGCCAGTAGTGAGTGGGCCAATGAGCAGTTCTTC CASSEWANEQFF TRBJ2-1 TRBV19 - -
TGTGCGACAAGCTACTACAATGAGCAGTTCTTC CATSYYNEQFF TRBJ2-1 TRBV2 - -
TGTGCCAGCAGCCCGAAGGGGGCGGACACCATATATTTT CASSPKGADTIYF TRBJ1-3 TRBV7-9 - TRBD1
TGTGCCAGCAGCTTAGCGCAGGGTAAGACTGAAGCTTTCTTT CASSLAQGKTEAFF TRBJ1-1 TRBV7-9 - -
TGTGCCAGCAGCTTCGGGTCTACTAATGAAAAACTGTTTTTT CASSFGSTNEKLFF TRBJ1-4 TRBV5-6 - -
TGTGCCAGCAGTTACTCGGGGTTTTCCTCTGGAAACACCATATATTTT CASSYSGFSSGNTIYF TRBJ1-3 TRBV6-6 - -
TGTGCCTGGCTCGGTAGGGGACCTAATGAAAAACTGTTTTTT CAWLGRGPNEKLFF TRBJ1-4 TRBV30 - -
TGTGCCATCAGTGCAGGGTTAATTTACGAGCAGTACTTC CAISAGLIYEQYF TRBJ2-7 TRBV10-3 - -
TGTGCCAGTACCCGGGACGCAAGCTCCTACAATGAGCAGTTCTTC CASTRDASSYNEQFF TRBJ2-1 TRBV19 - -
TGCGCCAGCAGCGGTAGCGGGACCCCAGATACGCAGTATTTT CASSGSGTPDTQYF TRBJ2-3 TRBV5-1 - TRBD2
TGTGCCAGCAGTGAAATCCGCAGGGGAGAGACCCAGTACTTC CASSEIRRGETQYF TRBJ2-5 TRBV6-1 - -
TGTGCCAGCAATCTCTTGCGGGGTACTTCCTACGAGCAGTACTTC CASNLLRGTSYEQYF TRBJ2-7 TRBV6-1 few -
TGTGCCAGCAGCGACCAGCCGGGGACTCTTTACAATGAGCAGTTCTTC CASSDQPGTLYNEQFF TRBJ2-1 TRBV2 - -